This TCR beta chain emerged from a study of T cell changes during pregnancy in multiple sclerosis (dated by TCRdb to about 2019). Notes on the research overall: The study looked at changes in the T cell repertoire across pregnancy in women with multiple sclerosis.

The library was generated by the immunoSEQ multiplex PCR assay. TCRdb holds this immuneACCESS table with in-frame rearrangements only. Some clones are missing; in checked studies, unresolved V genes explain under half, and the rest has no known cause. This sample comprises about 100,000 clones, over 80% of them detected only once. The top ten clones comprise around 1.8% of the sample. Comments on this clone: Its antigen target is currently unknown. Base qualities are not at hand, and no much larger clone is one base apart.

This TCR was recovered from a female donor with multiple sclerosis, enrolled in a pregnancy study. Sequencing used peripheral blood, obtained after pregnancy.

CDR3 protein: CSVERESQLETQYF. The DNA is as follows: TGCAGCGTTGAAAGGGAGTCTCAATTGGAGACCCAGTACTTC. The chain is encoded by TRBV29-1 joined to TRBJ2-5, and perhaps TRBD2 as D gene, on 5 matching bases. CDR1 and CDR2, looked up from the germline V gene, are SQVTM and ANQGSEA. Deletion took 2 bases off V and 5 bases off J, with a span of 15 bases between the germline ends. Inclusive of the bounding cysteine and phenylalanine, the CDR3 is 14 residues long. The retained sequence is limited to the CDR3, 42 bases, with the frame set at the first base.